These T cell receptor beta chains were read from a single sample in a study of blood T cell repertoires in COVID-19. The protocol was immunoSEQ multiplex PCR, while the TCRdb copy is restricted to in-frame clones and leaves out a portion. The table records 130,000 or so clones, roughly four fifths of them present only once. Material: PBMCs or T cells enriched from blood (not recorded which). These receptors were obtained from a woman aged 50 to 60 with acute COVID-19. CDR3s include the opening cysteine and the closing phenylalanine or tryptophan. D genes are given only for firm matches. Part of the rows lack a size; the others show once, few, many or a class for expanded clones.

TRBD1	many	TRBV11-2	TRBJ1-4	TGTGCCAGCAGCCCTCGTAGCCGGGACAGCAGGGAAAAACTGTTTTTT	CASSPRSRDSREKLFF
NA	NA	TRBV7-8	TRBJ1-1	TGTGCCAGCAGCATAGAGGCGGAGCAGATATTGAACACTGAAGCTTTCTTT	CASSIEAEQILNTEAFF
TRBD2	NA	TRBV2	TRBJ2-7	TGTGCCAGCAGCCGGGACTATTACGAGCAGTACTTC	CASSRDYYEQYF
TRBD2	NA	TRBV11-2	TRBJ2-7	TGTGCCAGCAGCTCTTTACTAGCGGGCGCGTCCTACGAGCAGTACTTC	CASSSLLAGASYEQYF
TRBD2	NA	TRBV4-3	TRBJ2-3	TGCGCCAGCAGCCGAAGGGAGGGTTCAGATACGCAGTATTTT	CASSRREGSDTQYF
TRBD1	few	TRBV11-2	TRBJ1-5	TGTGCCAGCAGCCCAGGGGGCGGACAGCCCCAGCATTTT	CASSPGGGQPQHF
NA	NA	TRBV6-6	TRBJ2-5	TGTGCCAGCAGTCTAGAATCGGGGTATGGGGGCTCGGAGACCCAGTACTTC	CASSLESGYGGSETQYF
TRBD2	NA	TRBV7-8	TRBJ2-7	TGTGCCAGCAGCATTGGTAGCGGGAGGGGCTCCTACGAGCAGTACTTC	CASSIGSGRGSYEQYF
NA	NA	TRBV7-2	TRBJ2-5	TGTGCCAGCAGCTTAGTGACGGGAGCAGGTATTGAGACCCAGTACTTC	CASSLVTGAGIETQYF
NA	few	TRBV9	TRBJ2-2	TGTGCCAGCAGGAAGAACAGAGACACCGGGGAGCTGTTTTTT	CASRKNRDTGELFF
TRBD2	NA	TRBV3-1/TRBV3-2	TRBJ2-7	TGTGCCAGCAGCGAGACTAGCGGGATTTACTACGAGCAGTACTTC	CASSETSGIYYEQYF
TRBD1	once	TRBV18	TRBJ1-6	TGTGCCAGCTCACGGACCGGGACAGGGGCCTATAATTCACCCCTCCACTTT	CASSRTGTGAYNSPLHF
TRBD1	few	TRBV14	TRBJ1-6	TGTGCCAGCAGCCCACAGGGGACGGGTAATTCACCCCTCCACTTT	CASSPQGTGNSPLHF
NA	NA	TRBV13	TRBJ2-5	TGTGCCAGCAGCCCAGGGGGGCAAGAGACCCAGTACTTC	CASSPGGQETQYF
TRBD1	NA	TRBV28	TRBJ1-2	TGTGCCAGCAGTGTATACAGGGGGCGTGCGTATGGCTACACCTTC	CASSVYRGRAYGYTF
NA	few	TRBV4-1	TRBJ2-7	TGCGCCAGCAGCCCTCGTTGGCAGAACCAGAACTACGAGCAGTACTTC	CASSPRWQNQNYEQYF
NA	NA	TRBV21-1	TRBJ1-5	TGTGCCAGCACTACGACCCGGGGGCGGGAGGATCAGCCCCAGCATTTT	CASTTTRGREDQPQHF
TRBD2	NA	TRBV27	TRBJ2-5	TGTGCCAGCAGAAGCGCTAGCGGGGTCCCCCAAGAGACCCAGTACTTC	CASRSASGVPQETQYF
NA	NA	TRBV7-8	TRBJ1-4	TGTGCCAGCAGCTCCGGGACATTGGACGAAAAACTGTTTTTT	CASSSGTLDEKLFF
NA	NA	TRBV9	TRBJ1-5	TGTGCCAGCAGCGTAGGGGGGGAGTTAATCGCCCCCCAGCATTTT	CASSVGGELIAPQHF
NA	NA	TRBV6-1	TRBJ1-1	TGTGCCAGCAGTGAACAAAATAGTCAAGACACTGAAGCTTTCTTT	CASSEQNSQDTEAFF
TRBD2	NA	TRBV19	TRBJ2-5	TGTGCCAGTAGCCCCCTAGCGGTCACCGGTGAGACCCAGTACTTC	CASSPLAVTGETQYF
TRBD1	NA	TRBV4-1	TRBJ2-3	TGCGCCAGCAGCCCAACAGGGGTCAGGGATACGCAGTATTTT	CASSPTGVRDTQYF
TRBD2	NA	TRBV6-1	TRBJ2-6	TGTGCCAGCAGTGAATATAGCGGGAGGACTGGGGCCAACGTCCTGACTTTC	CASSEYSGRTGANVLTF
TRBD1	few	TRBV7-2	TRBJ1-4	TGTGCCAGCAGCTTAGGGGGACAGGGGGGAGAAAAACTGTTTTTT	CASSLGGQGGEKLFF
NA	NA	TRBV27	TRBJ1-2	TGTGCCAGCAGTACATTACAGGGTGGGTACTATGGCTACACCTTC	CASSTLQGGYYGYTF
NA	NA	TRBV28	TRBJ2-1	TGTGCCAGCAGTTTTGCCCGACTGGCGGGGCCGTCCGGGCAGTTCTTC	CASSFARLAGPSGQFF
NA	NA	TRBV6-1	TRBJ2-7	TGTGCCAGCAGTGAATTGCGGGCCTACGGTCCCTACGAGCAGTACTTC	CASSELRAYGPYEQYF
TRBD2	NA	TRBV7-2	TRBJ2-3	TGTGCCAGCAGTCAGGGGACTAGCGGGATCAACACAGATACGCAGTATTTT	CASSQGTSGINTDTQYF
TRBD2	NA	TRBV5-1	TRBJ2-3	TGCGCCAGCAGCTTGGGACTAGCAGATGACACAGATACGCAGTATTTT	CASSLGLADDTDTQYF
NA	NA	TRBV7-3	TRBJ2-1	TGTGCCAGCAGCTTGGGCAAGCTCCGCCGATCCTACAATGAGCAGTTCTTC	CASSLGKLRRSYNEQFF
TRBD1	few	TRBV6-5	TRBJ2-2	TGTGCCAGCATTTCGGGACAGGGGGCAATCGGGGAGCTGTTTTTT	CASISGQGAIGELFF
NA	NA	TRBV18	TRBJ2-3	TGTGCCAGCTCACCGCCGAACCAGGATAGCACAGATACGCAGTATTTT	CASSPPNQDSTDTQYF
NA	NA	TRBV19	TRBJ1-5	TGTGCCAGTAGTATTGAGTTAGAGGGAAGCAATCAGCCCCAGCATTTT	CASSIELEGSNQPQHF
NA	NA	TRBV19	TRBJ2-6	TGTGCCGCGGGGAAAACCAACTCTGGGGCCAACGTCCTGACTTTC	CAAGKTNSGANVLTF
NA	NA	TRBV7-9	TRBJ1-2	TGTGCCAGCAGCCCGCAGGGGTTTGGGGGCTACACCTTC	CASSPQGFGGYTF
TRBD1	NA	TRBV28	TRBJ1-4	TGTGCCAGCAGTTTTGGGGACAGGGGGCCTGAAAAACTGTTTTTT	CASSFGDRGPEKLFF
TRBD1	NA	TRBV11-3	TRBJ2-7	TGTGCCAGCTCTCTGGACAGGGGGAGCTCCTACGAGCAGTACTTC	CASSLDRGSSYEQYF
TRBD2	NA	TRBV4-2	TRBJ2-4	TGTGCCAGCAGCCAAGGACTAGCGGGAGAGGGAGCCAAAAACATTCAGTACTTC	CASSQGLAGEGAKNIQYF
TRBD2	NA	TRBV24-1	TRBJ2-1	TGTGCCACACAAGGGACTAGCGGGTGGGGTAGCTCCTACAATGAGCAGTTCTTC	CATQGTSGWGSSYNEQFF
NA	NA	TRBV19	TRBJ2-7	TGTGCCAGTAGTACCTTGGACAGCCCCTACGAGCAGTACTTC	CASSTLDSPYEQYF
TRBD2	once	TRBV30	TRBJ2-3	TGTGCCTGGAGAAGGACTAGCGGGGGCACAGATACGCAGTATTTT	CAWRRTSGGTDTQYF
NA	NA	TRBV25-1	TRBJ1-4	TGTGCCAGTAATGAGGTCGGGGCTAATGAAAAACTGTTTTTT	CASNEVGANEKLFF